Included here is one TCR beta chain sequence, with context. No cognate antigen has been identified for it. Base qualities are missing; no much larger clone stands one base away. Other DNA sequences in the same sample also yield this CDR3. Each collaborating institution followed its own protocols to collect whole blood in K2EDTA tubes. For TCRbeta analysis, collaborators shipped samples as frozen whole blood, isolated PBMCs, or DNA extracted from either of those sample types. TCRbeta CDR3 regions were amplified from genomic DNA by means of the immunoSEQ Assay, a bias-controlled multiplex PCR. For the original study's pipeline: The number of nucleated cells in each sample was estimated by amplification of reference gene primers within the assay. To quantify the absolute abundance of each unique TCRbeta CDR3 rearrangement, sequence reads were collapsed and filtered. For each sample, productive Simpson clonality was calculated by taking the square root of Simpson's diversity index across productive rearrangements. TCRdb's version of the immuneACCESS table is confined to in-frame rearrangements and falls short of the full clone set. An unresolved V gene accounts for under half of the shortfall where checked; the remainder is of unknown origin. That table is the source of V, J and clone size, and D and trimming were worked out from the DNA. This sample is represented by approximately 280,000 clones; approximately 85% of them were singletons. The ten biggest clones cover 4.5% to 6% of the sample.

The data stem from a study of blood T cell repertoires in COVID-19 (dated by TCRdb to 2019 to 2021). As for the study more broadly: The collaborator samples originated in the United States, Italy and Spain and spanned the acute and convalescent phases of COVID-19. The prospective study material was composed of cDNA or gDNA derived from T cells, B-cell-depleted T cells, or PBMCs. Subjects who had been exposed to COVID-19, were actively infected with it, or had recovered from it provided the deeply sampled blood TCRbeta repertoires that made up the dataset. The repertoires were made available in a free public database intended to serve as a resource for research on the immune response to SARS-CoV-2. The samples were drawn from the first 160 participants of the ongoing ImmuneRACE study and from 1,200 or so subjects provided by 6 global collaborators. A de-identified subject ID, COVID-19 status, age in years and sex were almost always included in the sample metadata. Where available, HLA class I and class II types were taken from metadata supplied by the sample provider and were not determined by assay-based typing.

Spanning cysteine to phenylalanine, the CDR3 consists of 13 amino acids. The sequence is cut down to CDR3 DNA, 39 bases in frame from base 1. The junction shows trimming of 4 bases on V and 3 bases on J, and the gene matches do not reach 2 bases of it. The germline V gene (reference sequence) gives CDR1 as LGHDT and CDR2 as YNNKEL. Broad study findings and their caveats: Clinical and demographic metadata were provided uncurated, with the amount varying by source and participant.

The TCR comes from a man aged 45-65 years with active or convalescent COVID-19. The sequenced material came from peripheral blood. Recombination linked TRBV3-1 (or the pseudogene TRBV3-2) to TRBJ2-7; 8 bases in the junction line up with TRBD1. The nucleotides are TGTGCCAGCAGCCTCAGGGGGCGCTACGAGCAGTACTTC. Its coded protein is CASSLRGRYEQYF.